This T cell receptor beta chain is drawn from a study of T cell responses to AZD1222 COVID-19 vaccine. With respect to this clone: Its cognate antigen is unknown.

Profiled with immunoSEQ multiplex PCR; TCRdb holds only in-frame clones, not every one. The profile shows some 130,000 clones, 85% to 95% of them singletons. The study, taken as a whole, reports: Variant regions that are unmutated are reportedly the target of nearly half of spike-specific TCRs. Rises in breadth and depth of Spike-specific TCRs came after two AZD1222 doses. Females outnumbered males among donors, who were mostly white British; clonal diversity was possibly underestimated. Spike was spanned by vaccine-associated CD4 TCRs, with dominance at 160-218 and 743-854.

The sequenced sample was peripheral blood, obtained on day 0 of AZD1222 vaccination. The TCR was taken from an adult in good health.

The CDR3 DNA sequence: TGTGCCAGCACCCCTTGGGCTAACTATGGCTACACCTTC. Its translation: CASTPWANYGYTF. The chain is built from TRBV6-2 or TRBV6-3 and TRBJ1-2; D ambiguous. V shed 7 bases and J shed 0 bases, with 9 bases lying between them. This CDR3 contains 13 residues. CDR1 and CDR2 (germline): MNHEY, SVGEGT.